This T cell receptor (beta chain) was captured by sequencing in a study of cytomegalovirus exposure and HLA in healthy donors. Study-wide results and limits: A classifier reportedly called cytomegalovirus status with high sensitivity and specificity. Upon later analysis, HLA-associated TCR beta chains proved more clonally expanded than other, equally common chains. Accurate predictions that matched the HLA-A and HLA-B alleles of most subjects were reportedly made from TCR beta sequences. Sequencing artifact likely explains a cluster of highly shared sequence variants.

Both 60 Vbeta primers and 13 Jbeta primers went into the PCR. Profiling relied on immunoSEQ multiplex PCR, and the TCRdb table lists in-frame clones only, not all of them. The repertoire has 110,000 to 150,000 clones, 80% to 90% of them found once; the top ten carry approximately 4.2%. Germline V CDR1 and CDR2: SNHLY, FYNNEI. The CDR3 loop spans 13 amino acids. Trimming took off 3 bases at V and 6 bases at J, with 12 bases between the two ends. On this clone itself: Its specificity is unknown.

This chain uses TRBV2 with TRBJ2-7, with D perhaps matching TRBD2 (5 bases). The sequence came from a woman aged 40 to 55 in good health and CMV-seropositive. Sequenced: PBMCs. DNA of the CDR3: TGTGCCAGCAGTGAGATGCGGGCTGGCGAGCAGTACTTC. Translated, it gives CASSEMRAGEQYF. The variable domain in full, with the rest retrieved from reference TRBV2 and TRBJ2-7, is EPEVTQTPSHQVTQMGQEVILRCVPISNHLYFYWYRQILGQKVEFLVSFYNNEISEKSEIFDDQFSVERPDGSNFTLKIRSTKLEDSAMYFCASSEMRAGEQYFGPGTRLTVT.